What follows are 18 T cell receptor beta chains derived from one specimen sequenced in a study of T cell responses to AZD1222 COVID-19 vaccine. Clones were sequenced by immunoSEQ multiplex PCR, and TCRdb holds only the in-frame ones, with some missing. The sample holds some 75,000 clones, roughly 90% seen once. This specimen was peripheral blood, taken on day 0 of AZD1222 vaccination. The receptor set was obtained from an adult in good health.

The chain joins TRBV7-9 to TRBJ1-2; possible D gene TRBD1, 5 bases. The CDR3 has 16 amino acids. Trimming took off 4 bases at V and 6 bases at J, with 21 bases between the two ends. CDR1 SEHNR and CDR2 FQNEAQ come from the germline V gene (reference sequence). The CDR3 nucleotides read TGTGCCAGCAGCTCCATGGGGCGTCAGGTTGTTCATGGCTACACCTTC. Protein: CASSSMGRQVVHGYTF.

CDR3 nucleotides: TGTGCCAGCAGCCAGACTAGCGGGTACAATGAGCAGTTCTTC. Protein product: CASSQTSGYNEQFF. V is TRBV7-9 and J is TRBJ2-1, with 10 positions matching TRBD2. Trimming cost V 5 bases and J 4 bases; bases outside gene matches: 2. Germline lookup yields CDR1 SEHNR and CDR2 FQNEAQ (reference sequence). This CDR3 is built from 14 residues.

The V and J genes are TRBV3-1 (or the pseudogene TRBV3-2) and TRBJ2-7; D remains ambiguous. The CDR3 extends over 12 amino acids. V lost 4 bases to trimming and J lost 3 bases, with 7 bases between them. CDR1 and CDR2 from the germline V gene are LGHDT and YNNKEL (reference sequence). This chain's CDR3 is CASSLLNYEQYF. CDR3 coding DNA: TGTGCCAGCAGCCTCCTCAACTACGAGCAGTACTTC.

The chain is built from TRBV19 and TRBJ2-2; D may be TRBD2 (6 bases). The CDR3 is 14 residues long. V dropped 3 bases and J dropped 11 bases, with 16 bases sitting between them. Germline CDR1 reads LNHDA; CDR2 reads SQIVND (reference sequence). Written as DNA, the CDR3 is TGTGCCAGTAGTATCGCGGGGTTTCGTTTCGAGCTGTTTTTT. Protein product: CASSIAGFRFELFF.

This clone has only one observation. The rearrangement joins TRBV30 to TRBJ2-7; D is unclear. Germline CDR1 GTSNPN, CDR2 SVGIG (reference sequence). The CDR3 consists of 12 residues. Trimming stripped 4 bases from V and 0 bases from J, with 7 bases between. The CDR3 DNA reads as TGTGCCTGGATGGGAATCTCCTACGAGCAGTACTTC. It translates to CAWMGISYEQYF.

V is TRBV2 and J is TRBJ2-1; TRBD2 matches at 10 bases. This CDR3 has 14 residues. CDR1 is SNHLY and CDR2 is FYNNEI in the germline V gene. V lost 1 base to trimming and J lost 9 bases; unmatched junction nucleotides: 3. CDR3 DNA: TGTGCCAGCAGTGAAGGGATAGCGGGAGGTGAGCAGTTCTTC. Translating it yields CASSEGIAGGEQFF.

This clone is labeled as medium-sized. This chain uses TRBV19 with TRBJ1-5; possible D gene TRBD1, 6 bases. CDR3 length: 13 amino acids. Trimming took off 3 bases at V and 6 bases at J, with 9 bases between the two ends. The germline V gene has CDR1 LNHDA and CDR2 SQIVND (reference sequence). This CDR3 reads CASSITGTQPQHF. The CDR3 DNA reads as TGTGCCAGTAGTATTACAGGGACTCAGCCCCAGCATTTT.

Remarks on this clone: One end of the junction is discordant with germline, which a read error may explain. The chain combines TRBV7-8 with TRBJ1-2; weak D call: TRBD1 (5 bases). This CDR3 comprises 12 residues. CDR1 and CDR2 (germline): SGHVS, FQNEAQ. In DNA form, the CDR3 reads TGTGCCAGCAGCTTAAGGGGCTCCCTGCCCCTTTTC. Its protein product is CASSLRGSLPLF.

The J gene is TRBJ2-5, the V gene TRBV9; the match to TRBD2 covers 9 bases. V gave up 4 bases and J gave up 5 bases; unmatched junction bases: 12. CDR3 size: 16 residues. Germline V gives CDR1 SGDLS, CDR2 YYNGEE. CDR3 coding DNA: TGTGCCAGCAGCCCGGATGCGGGGGGGGTCCAGGAGACCCAGTACTTC. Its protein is CASSPDAGGVQETQYF.

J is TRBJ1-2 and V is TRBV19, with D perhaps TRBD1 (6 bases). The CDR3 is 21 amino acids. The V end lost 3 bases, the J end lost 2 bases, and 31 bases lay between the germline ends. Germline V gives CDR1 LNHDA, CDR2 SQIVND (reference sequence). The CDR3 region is CASSMGRGADNPAGANYGYTF. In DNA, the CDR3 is TGTGCCAGTAGTATGGGCAGGGGCGCCGATAACCCCGCCGGGGCGAACTATGGCTACACCTTC.

CDR3 bases: TGTGCCATCAGCCCTCCCGGGACAGCTCCTAACTATGGCTACACCTTC. This codes for CAISPPGTAPNYGYTF. This sequence joins TRBV10-3 and TRBJ1-2, with TRBD1 matching 7 bases. V lost 6 bases and J lost 0; bases outside the gene matches: 10. The length of the CDR3 is 16 residues. The germline CDR1 and CDR2 sequences are ENHRY and SYGVKD.

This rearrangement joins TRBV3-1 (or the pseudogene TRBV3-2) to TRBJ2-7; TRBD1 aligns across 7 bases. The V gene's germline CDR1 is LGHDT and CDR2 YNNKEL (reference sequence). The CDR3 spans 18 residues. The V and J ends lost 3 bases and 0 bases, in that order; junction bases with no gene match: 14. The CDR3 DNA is TGTGCCAGCAGCCACCATCCGGGACAGAAATCGAGCTCCTACGAGCAGTACGTC. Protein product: CASSHHPGQKSSSYEQYV.

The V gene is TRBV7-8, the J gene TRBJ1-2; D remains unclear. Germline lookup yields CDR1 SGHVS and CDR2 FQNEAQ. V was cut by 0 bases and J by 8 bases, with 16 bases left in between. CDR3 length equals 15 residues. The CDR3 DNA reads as TGTGCCAGCAGCTTAGCGGGTCATGAACCGGGGGGCTACACCTTC. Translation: CASSLAGHEPGGYTF.

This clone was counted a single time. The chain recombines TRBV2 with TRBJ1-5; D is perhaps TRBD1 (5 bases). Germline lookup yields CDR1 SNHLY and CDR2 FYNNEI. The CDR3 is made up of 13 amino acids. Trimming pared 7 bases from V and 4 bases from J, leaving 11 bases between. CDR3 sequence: CASNLGGNQPQHF. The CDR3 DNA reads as TGTGCCAGCAATCTCGGGGGTAATCAGCCCCAGCATTTT.

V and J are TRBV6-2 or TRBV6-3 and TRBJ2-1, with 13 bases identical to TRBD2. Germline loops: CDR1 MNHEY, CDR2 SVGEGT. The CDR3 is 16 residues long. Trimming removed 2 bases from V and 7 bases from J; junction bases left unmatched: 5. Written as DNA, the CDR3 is TGTGCCAGCAGTTACCCGACTAGCGGGAGGAAGAATGAGCAGTTCTTC. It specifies CASSYPTSGRKNEQFF.

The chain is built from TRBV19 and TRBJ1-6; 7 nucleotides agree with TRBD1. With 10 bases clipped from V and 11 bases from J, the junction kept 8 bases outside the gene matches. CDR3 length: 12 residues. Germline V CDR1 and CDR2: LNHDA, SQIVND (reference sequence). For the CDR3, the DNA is TGTGCCACCAAAGAGGGGGCCGCACCCCTCCACTTT. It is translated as CATKEGAAPLHF.

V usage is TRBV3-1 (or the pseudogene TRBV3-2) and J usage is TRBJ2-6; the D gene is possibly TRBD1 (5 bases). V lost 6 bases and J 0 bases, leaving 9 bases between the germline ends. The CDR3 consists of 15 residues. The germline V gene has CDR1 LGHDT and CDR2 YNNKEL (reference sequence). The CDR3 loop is CASRRQSSGANVLTF. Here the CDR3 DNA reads TGTGCCAGCAGGCGACAGAGCTCTGGGGCCAACGTCCTGACTTTC.

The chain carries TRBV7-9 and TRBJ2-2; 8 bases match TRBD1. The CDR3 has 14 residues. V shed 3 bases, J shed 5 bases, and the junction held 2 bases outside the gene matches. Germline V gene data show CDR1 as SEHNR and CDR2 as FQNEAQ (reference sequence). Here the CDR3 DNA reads TGTGCCAGCAGCTTTAACAGGGGGACCGGGGAGCTGTTTTTT. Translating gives CASSFNRGTGELFF.